This T cell receptor beta chain was profiled in a study of blood T cell repertoires in COVID-19. Turning to the study itself: T cells, B-cell-depleted T cells, or PBMCs provided the cDNA or gDNA that served as material.

Looked up from germline, CDR1 is MNHEY and CDR2 is SVGAGI. The CDR3 totals 14 residues. Germline trimming cut 5 bases from V and 7 bases from J; bases unmatched to any gene: 3. TCRdb keeps only in-frame clones here, not all; method: immunoSEQ multiplex PCR. The sample shows around 81,000 clones, roughly 86% of them seen only once. The V call is TRBV6-5, the J call TRBJ2-2; 11 positions match TRBD1. The clonotype was recovered from a woman aged 55-69 years with acute or convalescent COVID-19. Sequencing used peripheral blood. The CDR3, as DNA: TGTGCCAGCAGTCCGGGACAGGGGGGCGGGGAGCTGTTTTTT. Translating gives CASSPGQGGGELFF.